Listed here is a single TCR beta chain. Its antigen is still unknown. This record belongs to a study of T cell responses to AZD1222 COVID-19 vaccine. About the study: Pooling was applied to second doses at about 4 or about 12 weeks. Study-wide points: Donors in the cohort were predominantly white British and more often female, and clonal diversity was possibly underestimated. Among vaccine-associated CD4 TCRs, coverage spanned spike, with dominance at 160-218 and 743-854. Reportedly, nearly half the spike-specific TCRs target unmutated variant regions.

Libraries were prepared by immunoSEQ multiplex PCR; TCRdb keeps only in-frame clonotypes and omits some of them. The table has about 140,000 clones, more than 90% seen once. This CDR3 comprises 14 residues. Germline CDR1 ENHRY, CDR2 SYGVKD. The germline V and J ends were trimmed by 6 bases and 4 bases, with 15 bases remaining between them. This chain joins TRBV10-3 and TRBJ1-2; no clear D. This specimen consisted of peripheral blood, obtained on day 0 of AZD1222 vaccination. This TCR was sampled from an adult in good health. The CDR3 DNA sequence: TGTGCCATCAGATCGGACGAGTCCTCCTATGGCTACACCTTC. This translates into CAIRSDESSYGYTF.